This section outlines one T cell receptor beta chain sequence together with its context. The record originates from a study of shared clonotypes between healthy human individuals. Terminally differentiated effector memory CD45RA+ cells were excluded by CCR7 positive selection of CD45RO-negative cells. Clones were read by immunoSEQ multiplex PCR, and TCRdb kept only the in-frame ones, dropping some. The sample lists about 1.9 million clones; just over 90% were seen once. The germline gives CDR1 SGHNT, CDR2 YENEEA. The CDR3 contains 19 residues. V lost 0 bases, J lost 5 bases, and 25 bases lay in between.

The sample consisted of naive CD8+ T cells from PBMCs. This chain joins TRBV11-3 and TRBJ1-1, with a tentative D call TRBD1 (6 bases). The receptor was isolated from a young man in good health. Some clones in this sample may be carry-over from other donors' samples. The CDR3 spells CASSLDLCGVGGLWTEAFF. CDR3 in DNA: TGTGCCAGCAGCTTAGATCTTTGCGGGGTAGGGGGGTTGTGGACTGAAGCTTTCTTT.